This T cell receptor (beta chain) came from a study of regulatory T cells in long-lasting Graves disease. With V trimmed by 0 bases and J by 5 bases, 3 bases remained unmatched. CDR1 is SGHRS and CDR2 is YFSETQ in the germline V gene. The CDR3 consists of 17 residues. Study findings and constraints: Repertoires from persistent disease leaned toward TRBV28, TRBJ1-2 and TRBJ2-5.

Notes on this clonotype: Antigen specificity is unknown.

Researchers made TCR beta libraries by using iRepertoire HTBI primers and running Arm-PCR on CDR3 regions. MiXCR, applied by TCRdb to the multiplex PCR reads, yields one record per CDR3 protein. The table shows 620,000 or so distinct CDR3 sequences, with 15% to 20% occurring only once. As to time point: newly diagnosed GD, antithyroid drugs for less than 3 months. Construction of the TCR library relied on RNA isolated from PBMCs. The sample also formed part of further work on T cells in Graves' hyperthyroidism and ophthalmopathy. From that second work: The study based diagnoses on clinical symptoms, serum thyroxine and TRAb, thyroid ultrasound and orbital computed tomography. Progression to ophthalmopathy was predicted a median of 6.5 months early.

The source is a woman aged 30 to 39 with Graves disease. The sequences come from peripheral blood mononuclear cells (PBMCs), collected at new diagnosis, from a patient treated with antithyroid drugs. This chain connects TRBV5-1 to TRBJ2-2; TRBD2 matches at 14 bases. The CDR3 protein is CASSLGLAGGPTGELFF. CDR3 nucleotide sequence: TGCGCCAGCAGCTTGGGACTAGCGGGAGGGCCGACCGGGGAGCTGTTTTTT.